The next 25 T cell receptor beta chains were all read from a single sample in a study of T-cell reconstitution after alpha-beta-depleted transplantation in children. Unique molecular identifiers were built into the TCRbeta library. Via MiXCR, TCRdb re-called the PCR reads, giving one row per CDR3 protein. The sample includes some 200,000 distinct CDR3 sequences, roughly a tenth of them seen just once. Sequencing used PBMCs, obtained before TCRalphabeta/CD19-depleted stem cell transplant. These receptors came from a child younger than two with acute myeloid leukemia, due to receive a stem cell transplant.

The table lists this clonotype with many counts. V usage is TRBV6-1 and J usage is TRBJ2-1, with TRBD2 identical over 10 bases. The CDR3 length is 16 residues. Trimming removed 6 bases from V and 8 bases from J; junction bases left unmatched: 13. Germline values: CDR1 MNHNS, CDR2 SASEGT. The CDR3 spells CASRARRTSGLDEQFF. For the CDR3, the DNA is TGTGCCAGCAGGGCCCGTCGGACTAGCGGACTGGATGAGCAGTTCTTC.

This clonotype was seen at least ten times. The V gene is TRBV12-3 or TRBV12-4, the J gene TRBJ2-1; 9 nucleotides align to TRBD2. The CDR3 totals 15 residues. The V segment lost 6 bases and the J segment 3 bases; nucleotides outside the gene matches: 6. For the CDR3, the DNA is TGTGCCAGCAGGGAGCGGGAGGTGTACTACAATGAGCAGTTCTTC. Amino acids: CASREREVYYNEQFF.

This clonotype was recorded many times. The chain recombines TRBV7-2 with TRBJ1-5, with D possibly matching TRBD1 (5 bases). V was shortened by 4 bases and J by 9 bases, with 13 bases between the two germline ends. The CDR3 covers 13 residues. The germline CDR1 and CDR2 sequences are SGHTA and FQGNSA. For the CDR3, the DNA is TGTGCCAGCAGCTCCCAGACTGGGGCGCCCCAGCATTTT. Protein product: CASSSQTGAPQHF.

This clonotype came up once. V and J are TRBV11-3 and TRBJ2-2; TRBD2 matches 7 bases. The CDR3 is 17 residues long. Germline lookup yields CDR1 SGHNT and CDR2 YENEEA. Unmatched junction bases numbered 10, after V lost 2 bases and J lost 4 bases. CDR3 nucleotides: TGTGCCAGCAGCTTATCCCGGGGAGGGGCCAGCACCGGGGAGCTGTTTTTT. This codes for CASSLSRGGASTGELFF.

This clonotype was seen a few times. The V call is TRBV12-3 or TRBV12-4, the J call TRBJ2-2, with 7 bases lining up with TRBD1. V lost 4 bases, J lost 3 bases, and 8 bases stayed unmatched. The CDR3 totals 16 residues. The CDR3 sequence is CASSYWGQHDTGELFF. The CDR3 DNA reads TGTGCCAGCAGTTATTGGGGACAGCACGACACCGGGGAGCTGTTTTTT.

In this sample, this clonotype turned up many times. This chain links TRBV5-1 with TRBJ1-1, with a tentative D call TRBD1 (5 bases). The CDR3 length is 15 residues. Trimming left V 2 bases short and J 1 base short, with 12 bases between. The V gene's germline CDR1 is SGHRS and CDR2 YFSETQ. CDR3 amino acids: CASSLERDPNTEAFF. CDR3 nucleotides: TGCGCCAGCAGCTTAGAAAGGGACCCGAACACTGAAGCTTTCTTT.

Notes on this clonotype: One base away lies a much larger clone, so this may be a sequencing read error. V is TRBV19 and J is TRBJ1-2, with TRBD1 matching 9 bases. Germline V CDR1 and CDR2: LNHDA, SQIVND (reference sequence). The CDR3 extends over 16 amino acids. V gave up 3 bases and J gave up 8 bases; unmatched junction bases: 13. The CDR3 sequence: CASSIGPDRGLSGYTF. Written as DNA, the CDR3 is TGTGCCAGTAGTATTGGCCCGGACAGGGGATTGAGCGGCTACACCTTC.

This clonotype was counted at least ten times. The rearrangement uses TRBV25-1 and TRBJ1-5, with D hard to call. V was pared by 4 bases and J by 1 base, with 5 bases between. Germline CDR1 reads MGHDK; CDR2 reads SYGVNS. The CDR3 loop spans 13 amino acids. Here the CDR3 reads CASSGRSNQPQHF. CDR3 nucleotides: TGTGCCAGCAGTGGCCGGAGCAATCAGCCCCAGCATTTT.

Ten or more counts support this clonotype. V usage is TRBV28 and J usage is TRBJ2-1, with D perhaps matching TRBD2 (7 bases). This CDR3 contains 15 residues. Looked up from germline, CDR1 is MDHEN and CDR2 is SYDVKM. V was pared by 1 base and J by 4 bases, with 11 bases between. The chain's CDR3 is CASSLSAGAYNEQFF. CDR3 nucleotides: TGTGCCAGCAGTTTATCGGCGGGGGCGTACAATGAGCAGTTCTTC.

Of note for this clonotype: A much larger clone lies one base from this, so it may be a read error. The conserved closing phenylalanine or tryptophan is absent in this CDR3, likely reflecting a read error. The CDR3, as DNA: TGTGCCAGCAGCTTAGTTGGGACGGACCCCGCCTACGAGCAGTACTTA. Encoded protein: CASSLVGTDPAYEQYL. The V call is TRBV7-6, the J call TRBJ2-7; perhaps D is TRBD1 or TRBD2 (5 bases each). CDR1 and CDR2 (germline): SGHVS, FNYEAQ. The germline V and J ends were trimmed by 1 base and 2 bases, with 15 bases remaining between them. CDR3 length equals 16 residues.

This chain uses TRBV11-2 with TRBJ2-7; possible D gene TRBD1, 6 bases. The CDR3 is 15 residues long. Per the germline V gene, CDR1 is SGHAT and CDR2 is FQNNGV. V lost 2 bases and J 5 bases, leaving 16 bases between the germline ends. The DNA for the CDR3 is TGTGCCAGCAGCTTAAGGGGGTTGGCCAGAAACGAGCAGTACTTC. It encodes CASSLRGLARNEQYF.

This clonotype has at least ten counts. The V and J genes are TRBV20-1 and TRBJ1-1, with TRBD1 identical over 8 bases. This CDR3 contains 14 residues. V lost 5 bases and J lost 6; bases outside the gene matches: 11. Germline V CDR1 and CDR2: DFQATT, SNEGSKA (reference sequence). The CDR3, as DNA: TGCAGTGCTGACAGACAGGGGAATAACGCTGAAGCTTTCTTT. Its protein is CSADRQGNNAEAFF.

This clonotype came up many times. This chain connects TRBV5-1 to TRBJ1-1; perhaps TRBD1 as D (5 bases). The length of the CDR3 is 15 residues. Germline CDR1 and CDR2: SGHRS and YFSETQ. Trimming shortened V by 3 bases and J by 1 base, and 13 bases separated the two germline ends. The CDR3 here is CASSSPTASNTEAFF. The CDR3 bases are TGCGCCAGCAGCTCCCCGACAGCTTCGAACACTGAAGCTTTCTTT.

The sample holds many counts of this clonotype. The genes are TRBV12-3 or TRBV12-4 and TRBJ2-1; 11 bases match TRBD2. V lost 7 bases, J lost 7 bases, and 9 bases stayed unmatched. The CDR3 has 15 residues. CDR3 nucleotides: TGTGCCAGCATTCGTAGCGGGAGGGCCTCGAATGAGCAGTTCTTC. This translates into CASIRSGRASNEQFF.

This clonotype was detected many times. The chain recombines TRBV6-1 with TRBJ2-2; 9 positions match TRBD2. CDR1 MNHNS and CDR2 SASEGT come from the germline V gene. This CDR3 has 15 residues. After removal of 6 bases from V and 3 bases from J, the junction contained 5 bases not matched to a gene. The CDR3 nucleotides read TGTGCCAGCAGAGGACTAGCGATCTACACCGGGGAGCTGTTTTTT. It codes for CASRGLAIYTGELFF.

The V and J genes are TRBV5-8 and TRBJ2-7; maybe TRBD2 (6 bases). V was shortened by 0 bases and J by 0 bases, with 13 bases between the two germline ends. This CDR3 region has 16 residues. The germline V gene encodes CDR1 SGHTS and CDR2 YDEGEE. This CDR3 is CASSLEERAFSYEQYF. The CDR3 DNA follows: TGTGCCAGCAGCTTGGAGGAGCGGGCCTTCTCCTACGAGCAGTACTTC.

This clonotype was seen repeatedly, ten times or more. The chain is built from TRBV20-1 and TRBJ2-1; no clear D gene. The CDR3 consists of 11 residues. Germline CDR1 reads DFQATT; CDR2 reads SNEGSKA (reference sequence). V dropped 3 bases and J dropped 8 bases, with 8 bases sitting between them. The CDR3, as DNA: TGCAGTGCTAGCCAGTCCGATGAGCAGTTCTTC. Residues: CSASQSDEQFF.

The sample holds many counts of this clonotype. The rearrangement joins TRBV20-1 to TRBJ2-5, with D unclear. V was shortened by 3 bases and J by 1 base, with 9 bases between the two germline ends. CDR3 length: 13 residues. In germline, CDR1 is DFQATT, CDR2 SNEGSKA (reference sequence). The CDR3: CSASPQSQETQYF. CDR3 nucleotide sequence: TGCAGTGCTAGCCCACAGAGCCAAGAGACCCAGTACTTC.

This clonotype has just one count. V and J are TRBV7-9 and TRBJ2-1; TRBD2 aligns across 7 bases. CDR3 length: 16 residues. The ends lost 8 bases at V and 6 bases at J; junction bases unmatched: 16. In germline, CDR1 is SEHNR, CDR2 FQNEAQ (reference sequence). CDR3: CASGPGLAAPLNEQFF. The CDR3 DNA reads as TGTGCCAGCGGCCCGGGGCTAGCGGCCCCCCTCAATGAGCAGTTCTTC.

With regard to this clonotype: This sequence may be a read error, since a much larger clone differs from it by one base. In this CDR3 the conserved last residue, phenylalanine or tryptophan, is missing, so a read error is likely. The chain employs TRBV20-1 and TRBJ1-1; tentatively, D is TRBD1 (6 bases). V gave up 3 bases and J gave up 6 bases, with 17 bases separating them. The germline CDR1 and CDR2 sequences are DFQATT and SNEGSKA (reference sequence). This CDR3 has 14 residues. CDR3 sequence (DNA): TGCAGTGCTAGGCCAACCCACAGGGTAGCTGAAGCTTTCTAT. Translating it yields CSARPTHRVAEAFY.

Remarks on this clonotype: Just one base apart from a much larger clone, this may be a read error. V and J are TRBV2 and TRBJ1-1, with D possibly matching TRBD1 (6 bases). Germline CDR1 reads SNHLY; CDR2 reads FYNNEI. The CDR3 has 14 residues. The CDR3 protein is CAGSAFPGHLEAFF. The CDR3 region has the DNA TGTGCCGGCAGCGCATTTCCGGGACACCTTGAAGCTTTCTTT.

A few counts support this clonotype. This could be a read error, since a much larger clone is one nucleotide away. The chain combines TRBV11-3 with TRBJ2-6; the D gene is possibly TRBD1 (5 bases). This CDR3 region has 14 residues. Looked up from germline, CDR1 is SGHNT and CDR2 is YENEEA. The CDR3 nucleotides read TGTGCCAGCAGTTCACACTCTGGGGCCAACGTCCTGTCTTTC. This gives the protein CASSSHSGANVLSF.

This clonotype was seen ten or more times. The J gene is TRBJ1-5, the V gene TRBV20-1, with D hard to call. The V gene's germline CDR1 is DFQATT and CDR2 SNEGSKA (reference sequence). Trimming removed 2 bases from V and 7 bases from J, with 12 bases in between. The CDR3 length is 13 residues. The CDR3 sequence is CSARNTEMQPQHF. CDR3 DNA sequence: TGCAGTGCTAGAAATACTGAGATGCAGCCCCAGCATTTT.

This chain uses TRBV5-1 with TRBJ1-1; 12 bases map to TRBD1. V trimming: 4 bases; J trimming: 11 bases; junction bases outside the gene matches: 15. Germline V CDR1 and CDR2: SGHRS, YFSETQ. The CDR3 contains 16 residues. CDR3 DNA sequence: TGCGCCAGCAGCCCCTCCGGGACAGGGGGCTTTGGGCACGCTTTCTTT. As protein: CASSPSGTGGFGHAFF.

At least ten counts were recorded for this clonotype. J is TRBJ2-3 and V is TRBV30; D not certain. Germline assignment: CDR1 GTSNPN and CDR2 SVGIG (reference sequence). This CDR3 contains 12 residues. Trimming removed 4 bases from V and 4 bases from J, with 9 bases in between. The CDR3 loop is CAWNVVADTQYF. DNA of the CDR3: TGTGCCTGGAATGTCGTGGCAGATACGCAGTATTTT. Full variable domain (rest looked up from reference TRBV30 and TRBJ2-3): SQTIHQWPATLVQPVGSPLSLECTVEGTSNPNLYWYRQAAGRGLQLLFYSVGIGQISSEVPQNLSASRPQDRQFILSSKKLLLSDSGFYLCAWNVVADTQYFGPGTRLTVL.